The rows below give T cell receptor beta chains drawn from one sample of a study of OX40 agonist ivuxolimab in advanced cancers. Using immunoSEQ multiplex PCR, the repertoire was profiled, and TCRdb retains in-frame clones only, with some absent. Of about 18,000 clones listed, around 70% are singletons. The sample here was CD4+ or CD8+ T cells sorted from blood, taken in a trial of the OX40 agonist ivuxolimab. The receptor source for this set is an adult with an advanced solid tumor such as melanoma, head and neck, liver or kidney cancer. The CDR3 runs from the conserved cysteine through the conserved F or W. A D gene is named only where the DNA matches it firmly. Clone size appears in some rows only: once, few, many, or a class for an expanded clone.

J | D | size | V | DNA | CDR3
TRBJ2-5 | - | - | TRBV19 | TGTGCCAGTAGTACGGGACTGACTCAAGAGACCCAGTACTTC | CASSTGLTQETQYF
TRBJ2-7 | - | - | TRBV15 | TGTGCCACCAGCAGTGACTACGAGCAGTACTTC | CATSSDYEQYF
TRBJ1-1 | - | - | TRBV5-4 | TGTGCCAGCAGCCCAGGGATAAACACTGAAGCTTTCTTT | CASSPGINTEAFF
TRBJ2-7 | - | - | TRBV28 | TGTGCCAGCAGCAGGGGGGGCAGGGGGACCTACGAGCAGTACTTC | CASSRGGRGTYEQYF
TRBJ2-7 | - | - | TRBV28 | TGTGCCAGCAGCAATCCAGGGCGTGAGCAGTACTTC | CASSNPGREQYF
TRBJ1-2 | - | - | TRBV11-3 | TGTGCCAGCAGCCTCGGGGCTGACTATGGCTACACCTTC | CASSLGADYGYTF
TRBJ1-1 | - | - | TRBV6-5 | TGTGCCAGCAGTTACGGCGGGAACACTGAAGCTTTCTTT | CASSYGGNTEAFF
TRBJ2-1 | - | - | TRBV14 | TGTGCCAGCAGCCTAGACGAGGGCCAGTCCTACAATGAGCAGTTCTTC | CASSLDEGQSYNEQFF
TRBJ2-1 | - | - | TRBV2 | TGTGCCAGCAGTGTCGGACGCAATGAGCAGTTCTTC | CASSVGRNEQFF
TRBJ2-1 | TRBD2 | - | TRBV5-5 | TGTGCCAGCAGCTTGACTAGCGGCTACAATGAGCAGTTCTTC | CASSLTSGYNEQFF
TRBJ2-7 | TRBD2 | - | TRBV27 | TGTGCCAGCAGACCAATAGCCCTGACTAGCGGAGGCTACGAGCAGTACTTC | CASRPIALTSGGYEQYF
TRBJ1-5 | - | few | TRBV10-2 | TGCGCCAGCAGCCCCTTTTACCAGCCCCAGCATTTT | CASSPFYQPQHF
TRBJ2-7 | - | - | TRBV20-1 | TGCGCAGGACACGAAGTCTACGAGCAGTACTTC | CAGHEVYEQYF
TRBJ1-1 | TRBD1 | - | TRBV6-1 | TGTGCCAGCAGTCCAGGGGGCACTGAAGCTTTCTTT | CASSPGGTEAFF
TRBJ1-1 | - | - | TRBV4-3 | TGCGCCAGCAGCCAAGATAGTGGCAGTTCAACTGAAGCTTTCTTT | CASSQDSGSSTEAFF
TRBJ1-1 | - | - | TRBV7-6 | TGTGCCAGCAGCTTAGCGTCGGGCCAGACAAACACTGAAGCTTTCTTT | CASSLASGQTNTEAFF
TRBJ2-3 | - | - | TRBV5-4 | TGTGCCAGCAGCTTGACGGGGGCTTTAGATACGCAGTATTTT | CASSLTGALDTQYF
TRBJ2-7 | - | few | TRBV7-3 | TGTGCCAGCAGCTTAGGCTTGAGCTCCTACGAGCAGTACTTC | CASSLGLSSYEQYF
TRBJ2-2 | - | - | TRBV4-1 | TGCGCCAGCAGCCAAGCCTGGGGACAGAACACCGGGGAGCTGTTTTTT | CASSQAWGQNTGELFF
TRBJ2-3 | - | medium-sized | TRBV28 | TGTGCCAGCAGTTTAACGCGGAGCACAGATACGCAGTATTTT | CASSLTRSTDTQYF
TRBJ2-2 | - | few | TRBV30 | TGTGCCTGGAGCCCCCAGCCGGACACCGGGGAGCTGTTTTTT | CAWSPQPDTGELFF
TRBJ2-7 | - | few | TRBV19 | TGTGCCAGTAACACCCGGGACGGAACCTACGAGCAGTACTTC | CASNTRDGTYEQYF
TRBJ2-1 | TRBD2 | - | TRBV9 | TGTGCCAGCAGCGTATCCGGACTAGGCGGTTCAAATGAGCAGTTCTTC | CASSVSGLGGSNEQFF
TRBJ1-1 | - | - | TRBV19 | TGTGCCAGTAGTATATCAACGAACACTGAAGCTTTCTTT | CASSISTNTEAFF
TRBJ2-7 | - | - | TRBV29-1 | TGCAGCGTTGTGAGAGGGAGAAACTACGAGCAGTACTTC | CSVVRGRNYEQYF
TRBJ1-2 | - | once | TRBV29-1 | TGCAGCGTTGTTCAATATGGTGGGGGCTACACCTTC | CSVVQYGGGYTF